The clone carrying this T cell receptor beta chain appeared a few times. Its antigen is undetermined. This sample is drawn from a study of Graves' ophthalmopathy and Graves' hyperthyroidism. On the study more broadly: Ahead of any treatment, peripheral blood was obtained at the initial diagnosis.

Study-level findings and limits: Also, most clonotypes expanded in the thyroid above 0.001 frequency appeared in blood. Stable hyperthyroidism and ophthalmopathy were told apart by a 13-signature model, which achieved 85% to 90% sensitivity and more than 75% specificity.

Beta-chain TCR CDR3 regions were amplified from RNA transcripts. Following a first-round RT-PCR that used HTBI primers, a second-round multiplex PCR was carried out. TCRdb re-derived calls from the multiplex PCR reads in MiXCR, one entry per CDR3 protein. The repertoire consists of 600,000 to 950,000 distinct CDR3 sequences, with roughly 40% occurring once and the leading ten covering approximately 43%. Germline V gene lookup returns CDR1 SGHTA and CDR2 FQGNSA. V shed 3 bases, J shed 7 bases, and the junction held 6 bases outside the gene matches. The CDR3 runs 14 residues. Sequenced sample: peripheral blood. The chain links TRBV7-2 to TRBJ1-2; TRBD1 matches 9 bases. This sequence originates from an adult man with Graves' ophthalmopathy. The CDR3 here is CASSFLQGARGYTF. The CDR3 region has the DNA TGTGCCAGCAGCTTCTTACAGGGGGCTCGTGGCTACACCTTC.